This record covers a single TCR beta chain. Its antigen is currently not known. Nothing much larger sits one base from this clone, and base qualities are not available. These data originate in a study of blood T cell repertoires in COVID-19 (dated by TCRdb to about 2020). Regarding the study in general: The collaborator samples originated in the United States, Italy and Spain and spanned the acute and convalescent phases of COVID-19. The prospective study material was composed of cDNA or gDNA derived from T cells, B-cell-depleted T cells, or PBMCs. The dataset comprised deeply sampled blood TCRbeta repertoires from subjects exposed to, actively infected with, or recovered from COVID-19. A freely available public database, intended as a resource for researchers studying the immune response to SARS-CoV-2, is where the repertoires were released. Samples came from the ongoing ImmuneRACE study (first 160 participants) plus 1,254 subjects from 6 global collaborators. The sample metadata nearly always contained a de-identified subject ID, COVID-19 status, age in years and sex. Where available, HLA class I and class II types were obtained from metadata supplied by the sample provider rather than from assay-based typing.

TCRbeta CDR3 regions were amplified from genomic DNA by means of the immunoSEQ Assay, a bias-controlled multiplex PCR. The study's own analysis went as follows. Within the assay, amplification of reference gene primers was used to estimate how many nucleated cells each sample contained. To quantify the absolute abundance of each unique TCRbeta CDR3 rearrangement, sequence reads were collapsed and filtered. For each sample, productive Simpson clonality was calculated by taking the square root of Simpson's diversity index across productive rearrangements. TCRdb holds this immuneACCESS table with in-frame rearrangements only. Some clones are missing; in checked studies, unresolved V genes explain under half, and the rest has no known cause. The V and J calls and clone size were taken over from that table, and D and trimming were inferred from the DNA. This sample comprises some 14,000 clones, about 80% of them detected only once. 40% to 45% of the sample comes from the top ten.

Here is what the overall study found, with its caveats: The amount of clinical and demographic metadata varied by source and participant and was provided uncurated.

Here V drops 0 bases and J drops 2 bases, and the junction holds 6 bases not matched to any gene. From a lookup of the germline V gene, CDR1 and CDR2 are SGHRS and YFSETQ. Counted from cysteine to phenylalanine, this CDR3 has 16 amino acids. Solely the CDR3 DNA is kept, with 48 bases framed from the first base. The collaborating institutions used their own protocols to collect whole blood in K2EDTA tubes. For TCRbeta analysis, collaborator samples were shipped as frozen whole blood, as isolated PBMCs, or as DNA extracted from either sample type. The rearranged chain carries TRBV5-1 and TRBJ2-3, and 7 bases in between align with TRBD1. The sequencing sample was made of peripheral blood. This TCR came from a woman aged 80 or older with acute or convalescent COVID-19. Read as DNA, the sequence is TGCGCCAGCAGCTTGGGAACAGGGGCCTTCACAGATACGCAGTATTTT. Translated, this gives CASSLGTGAFTDTQYF.